This record looks at one TCR beta chain sequence and its context. The V gene's germline CDR1 is SGHTA and CDR2 FQGNSA. V dropped 4 bases and J dropped 4; count of bases not matched to a gene: 7. The CDR3 totals 14 residues. The data stem from a study of T cells in Graves' hyperthyroidism and ophthalmopathy. RNA transcripts yielded amplified TCR beta CDR3 regions. HTBI primers drove first-round RT-PCR of the TCR CDR3. From the multiplex PCR reads, TCRdb called clonotypes with MiXCR, one entry per CDR3 protein. The sample lists hundreds of thousands of distinct CDR3 sequences, approximately 20% seen once, with around 65% in the top ten.

The V call is TRBV7-2, the J call TRBJ2-7, with 7 nucleotides matching TRBD2. What was sequenced was blood. This receptor was identified in a man aged 30-40 years with Graves' ophthalmopathy. The chain's CDR3 is CASSSRLAEYEQYF. In DNA form, the CDR3 reads TGTGCCAGCAGCTCCCGACTAGCCGAGTACGAGCAGTACTTC.